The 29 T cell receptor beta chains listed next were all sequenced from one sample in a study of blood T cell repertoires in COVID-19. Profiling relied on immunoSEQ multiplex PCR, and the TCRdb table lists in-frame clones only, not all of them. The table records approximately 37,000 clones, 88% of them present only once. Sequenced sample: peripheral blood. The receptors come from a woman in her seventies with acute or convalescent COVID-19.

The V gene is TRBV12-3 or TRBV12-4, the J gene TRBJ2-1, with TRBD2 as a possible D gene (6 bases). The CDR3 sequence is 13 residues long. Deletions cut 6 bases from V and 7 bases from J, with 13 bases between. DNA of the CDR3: TGTGCCAGCAGCCCCCCGCGGGGTAATGAGCAGTTCTTC. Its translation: CASSPPRGNEQFF.

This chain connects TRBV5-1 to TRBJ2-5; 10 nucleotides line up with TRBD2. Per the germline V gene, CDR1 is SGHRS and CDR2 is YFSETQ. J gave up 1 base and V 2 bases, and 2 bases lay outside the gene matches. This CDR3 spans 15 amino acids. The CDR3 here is CASSLTSGTQETQYF. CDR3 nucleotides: TGCGCCAGCAGCTTAACTAGCGGGACCCAAGAGACCCAGTACTTC.

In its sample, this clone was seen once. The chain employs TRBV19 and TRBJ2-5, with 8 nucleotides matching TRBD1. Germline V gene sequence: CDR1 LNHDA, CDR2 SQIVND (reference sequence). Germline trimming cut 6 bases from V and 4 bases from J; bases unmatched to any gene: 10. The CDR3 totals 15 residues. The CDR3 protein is CASRRQGNWGETQYF. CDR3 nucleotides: TGTGCCAGTAGGCGACAGGGGAATTGGGGAGAGACCCAGTACTTC.

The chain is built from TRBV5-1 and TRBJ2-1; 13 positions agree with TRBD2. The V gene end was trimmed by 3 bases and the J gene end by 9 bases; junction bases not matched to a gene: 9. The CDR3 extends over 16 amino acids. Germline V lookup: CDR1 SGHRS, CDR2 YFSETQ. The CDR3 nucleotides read TGCGCCAGCAGCTCGGGAGGACTAGCGGGAGTGGTTGAGCAGTTCTTC. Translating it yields CASSSGGLAGVVEQFF. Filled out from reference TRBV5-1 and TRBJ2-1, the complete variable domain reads KAGVTQTPRYLIKTRGQQVTLSCSPISGHRSVSWYQQTPGQGLQFLFEYFSETQRNKGNFPGRFSGRQFSNSRSEMNVSTLELGDSALYLCASSSGGLAGVVEQFFGPGTRLTVL.

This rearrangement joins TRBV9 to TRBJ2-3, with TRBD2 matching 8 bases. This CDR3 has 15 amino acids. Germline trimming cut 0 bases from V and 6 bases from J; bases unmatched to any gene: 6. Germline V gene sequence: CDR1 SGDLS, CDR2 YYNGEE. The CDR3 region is CASSVATGGLDTQYF. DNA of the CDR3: TGTGCCAGCAGCGTAGCAACGGGGGGGCTGGATACGCAGTATTTT.

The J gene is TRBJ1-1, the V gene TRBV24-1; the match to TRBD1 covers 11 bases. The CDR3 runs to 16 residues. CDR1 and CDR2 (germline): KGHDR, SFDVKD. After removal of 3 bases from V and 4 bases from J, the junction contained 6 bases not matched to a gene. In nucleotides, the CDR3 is TGTGCCACCAGTGATGTCCCGGGACAGGGGGGCACTGAAGCTTTCTTT. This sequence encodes CATSDVPGQGGTEAFF.

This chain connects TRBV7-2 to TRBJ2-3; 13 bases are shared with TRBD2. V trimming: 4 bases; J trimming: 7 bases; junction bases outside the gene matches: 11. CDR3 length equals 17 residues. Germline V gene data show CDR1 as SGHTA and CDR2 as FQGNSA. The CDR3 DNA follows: TGTGCCAGCAGCTCACCTGAGAGACTAGCGGGGGGCCATACGCAGTATTTT. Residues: CASSSPERLAGGHTQYF.

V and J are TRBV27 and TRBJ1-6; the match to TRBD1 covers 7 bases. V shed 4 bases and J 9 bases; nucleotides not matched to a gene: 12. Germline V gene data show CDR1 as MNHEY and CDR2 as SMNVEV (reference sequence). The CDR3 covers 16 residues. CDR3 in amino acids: CASSSPGTDRGSPLHF. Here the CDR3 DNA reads TGTGCCAGCAGTTCCCCCGGGACAGATAGGGGTTCACCCCTCCACTTT.

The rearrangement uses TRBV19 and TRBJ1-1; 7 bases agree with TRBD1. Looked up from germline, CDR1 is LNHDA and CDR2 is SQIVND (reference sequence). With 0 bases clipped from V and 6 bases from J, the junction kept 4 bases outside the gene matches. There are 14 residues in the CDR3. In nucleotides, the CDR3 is TGTGCCAGTAGTATAGACCCTGACAGGGCTGAAGCTTTCTTT. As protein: CASSIDPDRAEAFF. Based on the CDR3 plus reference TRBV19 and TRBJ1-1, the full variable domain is DGGITQSPKYLFRKEGQNVTLSCEQNLNHDAMYWYRQDPGQGLRLIYYSQIVNDFQKGDIAEGYSVSREKKESFPLTVTSAQKNPTAFYLCASSIDPDRAEAFFGQGTRLTVV.

In nucleotides, the CDR3 is TGCGCCAGCAGTCAATCGAATCGGGTGAGCGGGACAGGGGTCCCCCAGTCTGGGGCCAACGTCCTGACTTTC. It is translated as CASSQSNRVSGTGVPQSGANVLTF. This chain uses TRBV23-1 with TRBJ2-6; 10 bases align to TRBD1. TRBV23-1 is flagged as an ORF with uncertain function. The CDR3 has 24 residues. Trimming at V came to 0 bases and at J to 1 base, leaving 21 bases not matched to a gene.

This CDR3 is CAWGTEGNTIYF. For the CDR3, the DNA is TGTGCCTGGGGGACAGAAGGAAACACCATATATTTT. This rearrangement joins TRBV30 to TRBJ1-3, with 7 bases matching TRBD1. In germline, CDR1 is GTSNPN, CDR2 SVGIG (reference sequence). CDR3 length equals 12 residues. Trimming cost V 5 bases and J 4 bases; bases outside gene matches: 2.

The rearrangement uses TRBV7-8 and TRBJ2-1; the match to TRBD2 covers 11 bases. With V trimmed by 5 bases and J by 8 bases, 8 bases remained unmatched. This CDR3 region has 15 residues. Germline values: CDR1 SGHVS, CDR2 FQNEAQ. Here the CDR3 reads CASSLGTSGGHEQFF. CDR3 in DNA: TGTGCCAGCAGCCTCGGGACTAGCGGAGGACATGAGCAGTTCTTC.

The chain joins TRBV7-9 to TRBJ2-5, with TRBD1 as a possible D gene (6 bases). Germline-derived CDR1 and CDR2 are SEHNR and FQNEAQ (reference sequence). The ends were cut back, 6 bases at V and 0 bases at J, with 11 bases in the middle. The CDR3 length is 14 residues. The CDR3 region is CASRYTGNQETQYF. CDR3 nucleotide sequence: TGTGCCAGCAGGTATACAGGGAACCAAGAGACCCAGTACTTC. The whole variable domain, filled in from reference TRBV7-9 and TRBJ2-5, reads DTGVSQNPRHKITKRGQNVTFRCDPISEHNRLYWYRQTLGQGPEFLTYFQNEAQLEKSRLLSDRFSAERPKGSFSTLEIQRTEQGDSAMYLCASRYTGNQETQYFGPGTRLLVL.

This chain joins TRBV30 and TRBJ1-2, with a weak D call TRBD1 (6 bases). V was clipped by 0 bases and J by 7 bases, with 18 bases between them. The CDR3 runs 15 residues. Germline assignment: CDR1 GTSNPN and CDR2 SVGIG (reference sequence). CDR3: CAWSVRGAGFGGYTF. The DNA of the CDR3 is TGTGCCTGGAGTGTACGGGGGGCGGGATTTGGTGGCTACACCTTC.

CDR3 DNA: TGTGCCATCGAACATGTTACATGGGACAGGGGCTACGAGCAGTACGTC. Encoded protein: CAIEHVTWDRGYEQYV. This rearrangement joins TRBV7-6 to TRBJ2-7, with 10 bases identical to TRBD1. This CDR3 is built from 16 residues. Trimming at V came to 10 bases and at J to 3 bases, leaving 15 bases not matched to a gene. Germline V gene sequence: CDR1 SGHVS, CDR2 FNYEAQ.

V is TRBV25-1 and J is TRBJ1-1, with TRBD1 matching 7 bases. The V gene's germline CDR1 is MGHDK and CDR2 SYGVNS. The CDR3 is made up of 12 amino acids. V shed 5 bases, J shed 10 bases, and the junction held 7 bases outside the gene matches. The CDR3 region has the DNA TGTGCCAGCAGTTACAACCGGGACAGAGCTTTCTTT. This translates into CASSYNRDRAFF. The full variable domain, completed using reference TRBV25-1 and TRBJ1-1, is EADIYQTPRYLVIGTGKKITLECSQTMGHDKMYWYQQDPGMELHLIHYSYGVNSTEKGDLSSESTVSRIRTEHFPLTLESARPSHTSQYLCASSYNRDRAFFGQGTRLTVV.

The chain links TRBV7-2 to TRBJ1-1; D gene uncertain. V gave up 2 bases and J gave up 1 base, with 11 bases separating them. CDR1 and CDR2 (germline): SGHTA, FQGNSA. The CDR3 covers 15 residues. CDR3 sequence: CASSLMGGGNTEAFF. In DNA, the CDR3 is TGTGCCAGCAGCTTAATGGGAGGAGGGAACACTGAAGCTTTCTTT.

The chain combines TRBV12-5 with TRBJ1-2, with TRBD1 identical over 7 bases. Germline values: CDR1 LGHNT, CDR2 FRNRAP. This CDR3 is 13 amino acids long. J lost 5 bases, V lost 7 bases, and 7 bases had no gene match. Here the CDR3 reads CASARQGFYGYTF. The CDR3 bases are TGTGCTAGTGCCAGACAGGGATTTTATGGCTACACCTTC. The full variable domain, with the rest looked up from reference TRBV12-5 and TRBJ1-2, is DARVTQTPRHKVTEMGQEVTMRCQPILGHNTVFWYRQTMMQGLELLAYFRNRAPLDDSGMPKDRFSAEMPDATLATLKIQPSEPRDSAVYFCASARQGFYGYTFGSGTRLTVV.

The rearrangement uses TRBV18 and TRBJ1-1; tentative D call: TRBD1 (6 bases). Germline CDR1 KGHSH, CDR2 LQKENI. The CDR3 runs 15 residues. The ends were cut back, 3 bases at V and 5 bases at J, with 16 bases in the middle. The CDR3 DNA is TGTGCCAGCTCACCCTCGACAGGTGGCTGGACTGAAGCTTTCTTT. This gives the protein CASSPSTGGWTEAFF.

DNA for the CDR3: TGCGCCAGCAGTGGTCGCGAGGGGGGGGCTGGGGCCAACGTCCTGACTTTC. Translation gives CASSGREGGAGANVLTF. The V and J genes are TRBV10-2 and TRBJ2-6, with D possibly matching TRBD2 (7 bases). This CDR3 region has 17 residues. The V gene's germline CDR1 is WSHSY and CDR2 SAAADI. The ends were cut back, 4 bases at V and 2 bases at J, with 15 bases in the middle.

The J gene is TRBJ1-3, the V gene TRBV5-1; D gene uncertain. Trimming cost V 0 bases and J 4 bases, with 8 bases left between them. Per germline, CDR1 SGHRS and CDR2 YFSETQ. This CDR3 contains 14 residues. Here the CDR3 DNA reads TGCGCCAGCAGCTTGGCCGGGTACGGAAACACCATATATTTT. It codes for CASSLAGYGNTIYF.

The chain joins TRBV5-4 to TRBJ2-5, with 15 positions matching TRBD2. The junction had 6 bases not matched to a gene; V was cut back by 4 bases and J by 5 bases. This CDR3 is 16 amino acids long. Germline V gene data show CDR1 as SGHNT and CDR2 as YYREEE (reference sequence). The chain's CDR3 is CASSLGTSGGMETQYF. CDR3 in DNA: TGTGCCAGCAGCCTCGGGACTAGCGGGGGGATGGAGACCCAGTACTTC. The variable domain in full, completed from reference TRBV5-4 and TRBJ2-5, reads ETGVTQSPTHLIKTRGQQVTLRCSSQSGHNTVSWYQQALGQGPQFIFQYYREEENGRGNFPPRFSGLQFPNYSSELNVNALELDDSALYLCASSLGTSGGMETQYFGPGTRLLVL.

Here the CDR3 reads CASSLQGMREKLFF. In DNA, the CDR3 is TGTGCCAGCAGTTTACAGGGGATGCGGGAAAAACTGTTTTTT. The rearrangement uses TRBV27 and TRBJ1-4, with a tentative D call TRBD1 (6 bases). The CDR3 has 14 residues. CDR1 and CDR2 from the germline V gene are MNHEY and SMNVEV (reference sequence). V was cut by 2 bases and J by 8 bases, with 12 bases left in between.

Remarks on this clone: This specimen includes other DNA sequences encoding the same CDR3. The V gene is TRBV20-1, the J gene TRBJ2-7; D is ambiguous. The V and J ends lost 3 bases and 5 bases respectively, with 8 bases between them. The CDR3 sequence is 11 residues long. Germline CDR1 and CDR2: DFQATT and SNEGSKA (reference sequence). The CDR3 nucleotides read TGCAGTGCTAGGTCGGGTCACGAGCAGTACGTC. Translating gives CSARSGHEQYV.

For the CDR3, the DNA is TGTGCCAGCAGCGACCTGTGGACAGAACAGTTCTATGGCTACACCTTC. This codes for CASSDLWTEQFYGYTF. The chain uses TRBV7-9 and TRBJ1-2, with D possibly being TRBD1 (6 bases). The germline V gene has CDR1 SEHNR and CDR2 FQNEAQ (reference sequence). CDR3 size: 16 residues. V was cut by 5 bases and J by 4 bases, with 20 bases left in between.

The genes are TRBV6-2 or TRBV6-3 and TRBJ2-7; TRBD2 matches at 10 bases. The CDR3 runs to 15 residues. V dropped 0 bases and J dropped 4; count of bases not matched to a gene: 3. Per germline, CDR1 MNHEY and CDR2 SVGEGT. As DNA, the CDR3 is TGTGCCAGCAGTTACTCGCGGACTAGCGGTTACGAGCAGTACGTC. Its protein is CASSYSRTSGYEQYV.

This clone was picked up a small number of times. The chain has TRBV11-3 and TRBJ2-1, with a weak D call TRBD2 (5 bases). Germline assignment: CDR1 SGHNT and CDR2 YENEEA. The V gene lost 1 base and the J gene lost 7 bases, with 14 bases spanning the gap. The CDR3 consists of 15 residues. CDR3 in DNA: TGTGCCAGCAGCTTAGCCCAGACTGGAGGTAATGAGCAGTTCTTC. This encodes CASSLAQTGGNEQFF. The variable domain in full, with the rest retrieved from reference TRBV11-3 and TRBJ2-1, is EAGVVQSPRYKIIEKKQPVAFWCNPISGHNTLYWYLQNLGQGPELLIRYENEEAVDDSQLPKDRFSAERLKGVDSTLKIQPAELGDSAVYLCASSLAQTGGNEQFFGPGTRLTVL.

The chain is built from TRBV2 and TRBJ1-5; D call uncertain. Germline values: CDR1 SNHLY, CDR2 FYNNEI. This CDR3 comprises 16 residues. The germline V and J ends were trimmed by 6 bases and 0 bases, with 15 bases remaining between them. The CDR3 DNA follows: TGTGCCAGCAGCCCCCCAGGACTGTATAGCAATCAGCCCCAGCATTTT. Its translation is CASSPPGLYSNQPQHF.

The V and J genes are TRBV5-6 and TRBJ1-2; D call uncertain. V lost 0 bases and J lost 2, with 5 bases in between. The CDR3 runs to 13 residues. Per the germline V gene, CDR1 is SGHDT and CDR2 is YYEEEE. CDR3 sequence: CASSLGRNYGYTF. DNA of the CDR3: TGTGCCAGCAGCTTGGGGCGGAACTATGGCTACACCTTC.